The clone carrying this TCR beta chain was found many times. As yet, its antigen is unknown. This CDR3 is built from 14 residues. The V gene's germline CDR1 is SQVTM and CDR2 ANQGSEA. V lost 1 base, J lost 0 bases, and 6 bases lay in between. The sample originates from a study of identical twins' blood T cells. Overall study: Approximately 50 million reads came from 12 libraries, six alpha, six beta.

The study's findings and limits: Shared CDR3 clonotype counts tracked mainly the product of cloneset sizes. Twin repertoire similarity may partly reflect shared environment.

Authors' methods: Per-library CDR3 reads ranged roughly 2 to 3.6 million; clonotypes, ~95,000 to ~550,000. Each CDR3 protein is one row after TCRdb ran MiXCR on the 5' RACE reads. The V and J calls follow TCRdb's processing rather than the paper's. The profile shows about 370,000 distinct CDR3 sequences, over 25% of them singletons. The receptor was isolated from a woman between 18 and 49 years old in good health. Sequencing was carried out using PBMCs. The chain combines TRBV29-1 with TRBJ2-2; D remains unclear. In DNA form, the CDR3 reads TGCAGCGTTGAAGTACCGCCGAACACCGGGGAGCTGTTTTTT. Translating gives CSVEVPPNTGELFF.